The clone carrying this T cell receptor beta chain showed up just a few times. Antigen specificity is unknown. On average, the one heparinised blood draw given by each donor was approximately 100 mL. All sorted populations exceeded 98% purity. TCRB transcripts that were expressed got sequenced, as all of the isolated RNA had been reverse transcribed. The table came from immunoSEQ multiplex PCR; TCRdb's copy has only in-frame clones and leaves some out. The table lists about 250,000 clones, 11% to 15% of them singletons. The data were taken from a study of beta chain features in type 1 diabetes. Whole-study findings and limits: Shorter templates may be favored by PCR, equally so in patients and controls. In type 1 diabetes patients, VDJ junctions had fewer insertions; deletions at these junctions were more frequent.

Trimming cost V 4 bases and J 1 base; bases outside gene matches: 9. Germline V gives CDR1 SGHNT, CDR2 YYREEE (reference sequence). The CDR3 has 16 residues. The source is a woman aged 40 to 50 in good health. The chain employs TRBV5-4 and TRBJ2-7; 9 bases agree with TRBD2. What was sequenced was naive CD4+ T cells from blood. The CDR3 loop is CASSRRLAGQSYEQYF. The CDR3 region has the DNA TGTGCCAGCAGCCGACGTCTAGCGGGACAATCCTACGAGCAGTACTTC.